This entry describes one TCR beta chain. The CDR3 consists of 17 residues. Germline-derived CDR1 and CDR2 are SGHAT and FQDESV (reference sequence). With V trimmed by 5 bases and J by 5 bases, 8 bases remained unmatched. This record belongs to a study of T cell clones after liver transplantation. This table comes from immunoSEQ multiplex PCR, and its TCRdb copy is limited to in-frame clones, with some not included. The table has about 75,000 clones, about 85% seen once. The clonotype originates from a human patient who received a liver transplant. Part of the T cells may come from the graft donor. Sequences were derived from CD4+ T cells from blood, sampled 48 to 50 months after liver transplant. This sequence joins TRBV11-1 and TRBJ2-1; 14 nucleotides match TRBD2. The chain's CDR3 is CASSPRLAGGAHNEQFF. CDR3 DNA sequence: TGTGCCAGCAGCCCCAGACTAGCGGGGGGGGCGCACAATGAGCAGTTCTTC.